This TCR beta chain was obtained from a study of regulatory dendritic cells for organ transplantation. Worth noting for this clone: Its specificity is not known.

Memory T cells were CD45RO+, naive were CD45RA+, sorted by FACS. V lost 2 bases and J lost 3; bases outside the gene matches: 7. Germline V gene sequence: CDR1 SGHTA, CDR2 FQGTGA. The CDR3 covers 15 residues. Produced via immunoSEQ multiplex PCR; TCRdb's table is partial and in-frame only. The sample lists about 38,000 clones; under 95% were seen once. Broader study findings: Regulatory dendritic cells appeared to expand memory CD8+ clones less than mature ones.

The material sequenced was naive CD8+ T cells from blood. As to subset: CD45RA+ naive T cells. The rearrangement links TRBV7-3 to TRBJ2-7, with 7 bases fitting TRBD1. The sequence was obtained from a human donor in good health. The CDR3 here is CASSLAGGANYEQYF. The CDR3 DNA sequence: TGTGCCAGCAGCTTAGCAGGGGGTGCTAACTACGAGCAGTACTTC.